Listed below are T cell receptor beta chains from one sample, sequenced in a study of blood T cell repertoires in COVID-19. Method: immunoSEQ multiplex PCR; TCRdb's copy keeps in-frame clones and lacks some. The sample yields about 100,000 clones, more than 75% seen once. Material: peripheral blood. The receptors originated from a human donor in a cohort sampled during active COVID-19. Both conserved end residues are part of each CDR3. Each record gives: clone size, D gene, J gene, V gene, CDR3 DNA, CDR3 protein. The D gene is left open where the match is weak. Size is omitted from some rows. Given values are once, few, many or a class for expanded clones.

- | TRBD2 | TRBJ2-7 | TRBV2 | TGTGCCAGCAGCCCTGGGGAGGGTCTGGGCGAGCAGTACTTC | CASSPGEGLGEQYF
- | - | TRBJ1-1 | TRBV18 | TGTGCCAGCTCATCTGGTGGAGACACTGAAGCTTTCTTT | CASSSGGDTEAFF
few | TRBD1 | TRBJ1-5 | TRBV10-3 | TGTGCCACTACGGACAGGGATATTCAGCCCCAGCATTTT | CATTDRDIQPQHF
- | - | TRBJ1-3 | TRBV6-2/TRBV6-3 | TGTGCCAGCAGCCAACCCAGGGGTTCTGGAAACACCATATATTTT | CASSQPRGSGNTIYF
- | TRBD1 | TRBJ2-2 | TRBV10-3 | TGTGCCATCAGCCCTGGGACAGGAAACACCGGGGAGCTGTTTTTT | CAISPGTGNTGELFF
- | - | TRBJ1-2 | TRBV11-2 | TGTGCCAGCAGCCCACCCGGCCGAAGGCGGGGGTATGGCTACACCTTC | CASSPPGRRRGYGYTF
- | - | TRBJ2-5 | TRBV6-6 | TGTGCCAGCAGTCCGCACTCAGGGTTTGGGGTACAAGAGACCCAGTACTTC | CASSPHSGFGVQETQYF
- | - | TRBJ2-3 | TRBV14 | TGTGCCAGCAGTGCCTTATGGGAGTCCACAGATACGCAGTATTTT | CASSALWESTDTQYF
- | TRBD1 | TRBJ2-2 | TRBV9 | TGTGCCAGCAGCGTATCGGGACAGGGTTGGACCGGGGAGCTGTTTTTT | CASSVSGQGWTGELFF
- | - | TRBJ1-1 | TRBV7-3 | TGTGCCAGCAGCTTATCAGGATGGAACACTGAAGCTTTCTTT | CASSLSGWNTEAFF
once | TRBD2 | TRBJ2-5 | TRBV5-1 | TGCGCCAGCAGCTTGGAGCCAGCGGGGGAAGAAGAGACCCAGTACTTC | CASSLEPAGEEETQYF
once | TRBD1 | TRBJ1-4 | TRBV25-1 | TGTGCCAGCAGGGACAGGGACCCTTATAATGAAAAACTGTTTTTT | CASRDRDPYNEKLFF
- | TRBD2 | TRBJ2-2 | TRBV5-4 | TGTGCCAGCAGCTTTCGGGGGGGCAACACCGGGGAGCTGTTTTTT | CASSFRGGNTGELFF
once | - | TRBJ1-2 | TRBV7-8 | TGTGCCAGCAGCCTCCGGGACTATGGCTACACCTTC | CASSLRDYGYTF
- | - | TRBJ1-2 | TRBV28 | TGTGCCAGCAGGATACCATGGGCAGGCAACTATGGCTACACCTTC | CASRIPWAGNYGYTF
many | TRBD2 | TRBJ2-7 | TRBV5-4 | TGTGCCAGCAGCCCAGGACTAGCGGGCTTCTCCTACGAGCAGTACTTC | CASSPGLAGFSYEQYF
- | - | TRBJ2-2 | TRBV7-9 | TGTGCCAGCAGCTTTGCCCCCAAGCGATCCCCAAACACCGGGGAGCTGTTTTTT | CASSFAPKRSPNTGELFF
- | - | TRBJ2-2 | TRBV5-1 | TGCGCCAGCTCCTACAACGGGGGAGGCACCGGGGAGCTGTTTTTT | CASSYNGGGTGELFF
- | TRBD1 | TRBJ2-7 | TRBV7-8 | TGTGCCAGCAGCTCCGGGACAGCGACGTACGAGCAGTACTTC | CASSSGTATYEQYF
- | TRBD1 | TRBJ1-1 | TRBV28 | TGTGCCAGCAGCGTAGACAGGGGTTGGACTGAAGCTTTCTTT | CASSVDRGWTEAFF
- | - | TRBJ2-3 | TRBV2 | TGTGCCTTAAGGGGGGGGGCGAGCACAGATACGCAGTATTTT | CALRGGASTDTQYF
once | TRBD2 | TRBJ2-1 | TRBV3-1/TRBV3-2 | TGTGCCAGCAGCCGCGGCGGGGGGGCCGGGAATGAGCAGTTCTTC | CASSRGGGAGNEQFF
few | - | TRBJ1-1 | TRBV5-1 | TGCGCCAGCAGCTGGCAGGCGAACACTGAAGCTTTCTTT | CASSWQANTEAFF
- | TRBD1 | TRBJ2-2 | TRBV5-8 | TGTGCCAGCAGCGTGACAGGGCTCAGGGAGCTGTTTTTT | CASSVTGLRELFF
- | TRBD2 | TRBJ2-1 | TRBV20-1 | TGCAGTGCTAGTATTGGGCGCGGGGGGGATCTCAATGAGCAGTTCTTC | CSASIGRGGDLNEQFF